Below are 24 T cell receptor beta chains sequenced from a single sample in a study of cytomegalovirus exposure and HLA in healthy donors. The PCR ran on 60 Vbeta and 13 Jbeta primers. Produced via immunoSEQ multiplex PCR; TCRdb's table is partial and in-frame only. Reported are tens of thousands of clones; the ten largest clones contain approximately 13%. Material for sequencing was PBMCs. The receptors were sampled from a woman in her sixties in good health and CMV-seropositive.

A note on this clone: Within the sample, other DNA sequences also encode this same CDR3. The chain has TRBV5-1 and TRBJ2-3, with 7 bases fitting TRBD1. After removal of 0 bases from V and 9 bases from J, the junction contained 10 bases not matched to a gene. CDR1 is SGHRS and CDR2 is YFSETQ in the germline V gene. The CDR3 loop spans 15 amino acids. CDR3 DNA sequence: TGCGCCAGCAGCTTGGTGGCAGTACAGGGGAACACGCAGTATTTT. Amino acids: CASSLVAVQGNTQYF.

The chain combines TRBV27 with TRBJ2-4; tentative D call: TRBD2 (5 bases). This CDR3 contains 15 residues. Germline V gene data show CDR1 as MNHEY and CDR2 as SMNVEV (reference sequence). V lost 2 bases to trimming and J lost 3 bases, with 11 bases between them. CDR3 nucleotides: TGTGCCAGCAGTTTAGTGGGAGTTAACAAAAACATTCAGTACTTC. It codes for CASSLVGVNKNIQYF.

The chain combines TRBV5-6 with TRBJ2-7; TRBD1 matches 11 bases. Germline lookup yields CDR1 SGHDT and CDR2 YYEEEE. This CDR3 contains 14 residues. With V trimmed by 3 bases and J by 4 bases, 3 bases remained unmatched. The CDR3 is CASSSDRGRYEQYF. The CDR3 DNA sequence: TGTGCCAGCAGCTCGGACAGGGGGCGATACGAGCAGTACTTC. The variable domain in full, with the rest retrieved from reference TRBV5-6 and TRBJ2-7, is DAGVTQSPTHLIKTRGQQVTLRCSPKSGHDTVSWYQQALGQGPQFIFQYYEEEERQRGNFPDRFSGHQFPNYSSELNVNALLLGDSALYLCASSSDRGRYEQYFGPGTRLTVT.

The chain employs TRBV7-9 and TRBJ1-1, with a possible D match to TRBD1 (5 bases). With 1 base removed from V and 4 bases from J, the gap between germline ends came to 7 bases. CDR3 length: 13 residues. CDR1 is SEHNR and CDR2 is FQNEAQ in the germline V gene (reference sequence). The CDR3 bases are TGTGCCAGCAGCTTAGGGGGCGTCACTGAAGCTTTCTTT. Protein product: CASSLGGVTEAFF.

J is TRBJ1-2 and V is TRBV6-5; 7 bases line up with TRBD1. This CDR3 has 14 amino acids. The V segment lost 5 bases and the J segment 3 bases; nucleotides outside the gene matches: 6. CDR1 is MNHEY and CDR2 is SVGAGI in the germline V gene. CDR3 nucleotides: TGTGCCAGCAGTCCAGACAGGGCGGACTATGGCTACACCTTC. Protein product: CASSPDRADYGYTF.

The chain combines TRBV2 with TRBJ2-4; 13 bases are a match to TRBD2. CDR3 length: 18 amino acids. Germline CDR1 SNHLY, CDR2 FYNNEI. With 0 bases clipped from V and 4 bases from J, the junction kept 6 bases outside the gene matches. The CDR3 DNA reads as TGTGCCAGCAGTGAAGCCTTGACTAGCGGGGGGCGAAAAAACATTCAGTACTTC. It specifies CASSEALTSGGRKNIQYF.

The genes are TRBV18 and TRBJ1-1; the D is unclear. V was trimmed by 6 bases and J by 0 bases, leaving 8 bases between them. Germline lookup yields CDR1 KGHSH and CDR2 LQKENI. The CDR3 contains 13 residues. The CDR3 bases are TGTGCCAGCTCCCCAGCGGTGAACACTGAAGCTTTCTTT. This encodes CASSPAVNTEAFF.

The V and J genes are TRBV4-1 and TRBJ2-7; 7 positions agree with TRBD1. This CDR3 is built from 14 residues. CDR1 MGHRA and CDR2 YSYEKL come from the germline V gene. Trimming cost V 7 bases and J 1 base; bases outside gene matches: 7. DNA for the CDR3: TGCGCCAGCAAACTCGGACAGGCTTCCTACGAGCAGTACTTC. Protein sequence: CASKLGQASYEQYF.

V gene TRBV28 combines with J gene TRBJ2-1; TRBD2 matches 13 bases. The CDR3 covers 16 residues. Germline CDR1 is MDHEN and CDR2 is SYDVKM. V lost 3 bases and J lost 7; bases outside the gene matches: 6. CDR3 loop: CASSLSGLAGVNEQFF. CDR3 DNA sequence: TGTGCCAGCAGTTTGAGCGGACTAGCGGGGGTAAATGAGCAGTTCTTC. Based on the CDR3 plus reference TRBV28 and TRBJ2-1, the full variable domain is DVKVTQSSRYLVKRTGEKVFLECVQDMDHENMFWYRQDPGLGLRLIYFSYDVKMKEKGDIPEGYSVSREKKERFSLILESASTNQTSMYLCASSLSGLAGVNEQFFGPGTRLTVL.

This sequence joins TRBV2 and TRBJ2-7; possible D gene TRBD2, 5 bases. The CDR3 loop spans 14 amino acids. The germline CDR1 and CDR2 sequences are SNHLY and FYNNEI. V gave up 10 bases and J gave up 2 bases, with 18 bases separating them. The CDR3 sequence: CATQPDYLTYEQYF. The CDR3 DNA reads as TGTGCCACGCAGCCCGACTATCTTACCTACGAGCAGTACTTC.

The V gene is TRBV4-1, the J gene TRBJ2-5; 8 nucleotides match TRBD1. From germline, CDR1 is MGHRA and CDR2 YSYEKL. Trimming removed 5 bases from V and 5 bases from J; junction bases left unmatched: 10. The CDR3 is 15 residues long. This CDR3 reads CASSSPDRAGETQYF. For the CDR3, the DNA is TGCGCCAGCAGCTCACCGGACAGGGCGGGGGAGACCCAGTACTTC.

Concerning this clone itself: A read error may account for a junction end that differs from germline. The CDR3 region is CASAPRLAGRQETQYF. Here the CDR3 DNA reads TGTGCCAGCGCACCACGACTAGCGGGGAGGCAAGAGACCCAGTACTTC. The gene calls are TRBV18 and TRBJ2-5; 11 bases map to TRBD2. The CDR3 runs 16 residues. The germline gives CDR1 KGHSH, CDR2 LQKENI.

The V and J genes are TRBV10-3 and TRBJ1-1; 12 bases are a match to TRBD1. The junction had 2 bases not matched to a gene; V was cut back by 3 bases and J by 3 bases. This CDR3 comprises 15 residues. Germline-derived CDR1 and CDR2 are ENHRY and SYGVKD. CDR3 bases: TGTGCCATCAGTGACCGGGACAGGGGGCACACTGAAGCTTTCTTT. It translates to CAISDRDRGHTEAFF.

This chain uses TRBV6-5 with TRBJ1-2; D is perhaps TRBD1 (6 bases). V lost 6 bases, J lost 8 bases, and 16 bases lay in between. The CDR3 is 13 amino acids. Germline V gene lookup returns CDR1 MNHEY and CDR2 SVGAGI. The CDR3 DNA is TGTGCCAGCAGAACCGGGACATCAGTCGGCTACACCTTC. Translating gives CASRTGTSVGYTF.

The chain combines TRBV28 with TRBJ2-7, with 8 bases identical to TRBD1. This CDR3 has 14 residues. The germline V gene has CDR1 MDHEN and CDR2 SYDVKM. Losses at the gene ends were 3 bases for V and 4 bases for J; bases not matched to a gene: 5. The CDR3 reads CASSFRDRSYEQYF. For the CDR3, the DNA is TGTGCCAGCAGTTTCCGGGACAGGAGTTACGAGCAGTACTTC.

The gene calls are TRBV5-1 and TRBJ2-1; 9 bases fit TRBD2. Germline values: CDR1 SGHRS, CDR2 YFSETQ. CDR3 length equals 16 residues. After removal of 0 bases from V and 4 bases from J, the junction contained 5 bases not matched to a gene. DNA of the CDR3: TGCGCCAGCAGCTTGGTGGGAGCGGGGGGATACAATGAGCAGTTCTTC. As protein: CASSLVGAGGYNEQFF.

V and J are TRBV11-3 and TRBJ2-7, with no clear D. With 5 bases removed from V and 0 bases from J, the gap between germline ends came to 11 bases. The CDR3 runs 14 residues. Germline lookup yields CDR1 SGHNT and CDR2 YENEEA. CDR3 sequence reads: CASSPPPSSYEQYF. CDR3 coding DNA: TGTGCCAGCAGCCCCCCCCCGAGCTCCTACGAGCAGTACTTC.

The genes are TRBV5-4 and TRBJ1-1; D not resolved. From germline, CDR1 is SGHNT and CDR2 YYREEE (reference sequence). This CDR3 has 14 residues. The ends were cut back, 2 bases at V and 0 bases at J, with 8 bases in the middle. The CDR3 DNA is TGTGCCAGCAGCTTAACAGATCTGAACACTGAAGCTTTCTTT. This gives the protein CASSLTDLNTEAFF.

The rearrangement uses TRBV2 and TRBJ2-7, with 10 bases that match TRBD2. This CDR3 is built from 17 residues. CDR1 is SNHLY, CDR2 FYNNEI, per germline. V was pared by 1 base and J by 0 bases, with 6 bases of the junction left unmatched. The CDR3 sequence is CASSEGLAGAFSYEQYF. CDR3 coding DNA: TGTGCCAGCAGTGAAGGGCTAGCGGGGGCCTTCTCCTACGAGCAGTACTTC.

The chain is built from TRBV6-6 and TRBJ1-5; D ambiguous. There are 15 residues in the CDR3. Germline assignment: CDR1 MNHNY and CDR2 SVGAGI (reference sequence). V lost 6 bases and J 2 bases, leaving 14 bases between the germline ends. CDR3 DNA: TGTGCCAGCAGGGACGGAGGGCTGGGCAATCAGCCCCAGCATTTT. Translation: CASRDGGLGNQPQHF.

This CDR3 reads CASSLTPTGYGYTF. The CDR3 region has the DNA TGTGCCAGCAGCTTAACCCCAACGGGCTATGGCTACACCTTC. The chain joins TRBV7-8 to TRBJ1-2; D remains unclear. This CDR3 comprises 14 residues. CDR1 is SGHVS and CDR2 is FQNEAQ in the germline V gene. The V end lost 2 bases, the J end lost 4 bases, and 11 bases lay between the germline ends.

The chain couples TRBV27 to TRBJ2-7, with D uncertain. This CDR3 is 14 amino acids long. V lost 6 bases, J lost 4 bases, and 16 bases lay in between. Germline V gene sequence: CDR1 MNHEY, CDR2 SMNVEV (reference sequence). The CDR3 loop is CASRSWALPYEQYF. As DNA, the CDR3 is TGTGCCAGCAGATCTTGGGCCCTTCCTTACGAGCAGTACTTC.

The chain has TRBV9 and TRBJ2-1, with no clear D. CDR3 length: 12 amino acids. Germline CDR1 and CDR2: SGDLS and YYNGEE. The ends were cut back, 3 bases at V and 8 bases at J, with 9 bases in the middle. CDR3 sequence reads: CASSGQIDEQFF. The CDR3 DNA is TGTGCCAGCAGCGGGCAGATCGATGAGCAGTTCTTC.

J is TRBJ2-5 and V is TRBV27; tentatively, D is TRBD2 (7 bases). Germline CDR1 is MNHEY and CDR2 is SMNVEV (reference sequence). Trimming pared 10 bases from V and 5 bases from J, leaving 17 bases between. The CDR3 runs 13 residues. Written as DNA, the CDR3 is TGTGCCACCGCGGGGGCGCGGGGTGAGACCCAGTACTTC. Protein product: CATAGARGETQYF.